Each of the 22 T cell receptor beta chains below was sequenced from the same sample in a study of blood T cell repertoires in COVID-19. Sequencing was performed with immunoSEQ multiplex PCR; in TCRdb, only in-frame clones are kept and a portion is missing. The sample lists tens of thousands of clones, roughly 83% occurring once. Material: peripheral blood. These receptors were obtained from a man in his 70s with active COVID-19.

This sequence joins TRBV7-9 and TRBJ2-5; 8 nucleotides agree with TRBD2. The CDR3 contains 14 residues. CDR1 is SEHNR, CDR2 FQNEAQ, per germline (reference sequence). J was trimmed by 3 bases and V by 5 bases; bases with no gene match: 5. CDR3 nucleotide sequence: TGTGCCAGCAGCCAGCTAGCGGGCAAAGAGACCCAGTACTTC. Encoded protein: CASSQLAGKETQYF.

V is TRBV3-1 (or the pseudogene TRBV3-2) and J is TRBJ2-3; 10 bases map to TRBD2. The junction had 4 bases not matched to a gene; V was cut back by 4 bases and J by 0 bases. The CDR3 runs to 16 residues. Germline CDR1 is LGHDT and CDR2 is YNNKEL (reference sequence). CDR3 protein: CASSPRLAGSTDTQYF. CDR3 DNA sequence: TGTGCCAGCAGCCCGAGACTAGCGGGTAGCACAGATACGCAGTATTTT.

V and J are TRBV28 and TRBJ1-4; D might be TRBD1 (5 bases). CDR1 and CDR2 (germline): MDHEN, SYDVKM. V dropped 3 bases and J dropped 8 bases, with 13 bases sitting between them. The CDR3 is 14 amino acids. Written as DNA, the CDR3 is TGTGCCAGCAGTTTTGTGGAGTCAGGGGAAAAACTGTTTTTT. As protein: CASSFVESGEKLFF. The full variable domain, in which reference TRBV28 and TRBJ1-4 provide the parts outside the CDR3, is DVKVTQSSRYLVKRTGEKVFLECVQDMDHENMFWYRQDPGLGLRLIYFSYDVKMKEKGDIPEGYSVSREKKERFSLILESASTNQTSMYLCASSFVESGEKLFFGSGTQLSVL.

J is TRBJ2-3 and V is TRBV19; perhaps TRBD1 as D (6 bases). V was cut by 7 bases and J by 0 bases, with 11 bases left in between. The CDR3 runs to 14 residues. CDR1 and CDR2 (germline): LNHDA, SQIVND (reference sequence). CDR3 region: CASTTGISTDTQYF. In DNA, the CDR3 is TGTGCCAGTACCACAGGGATTAGCACAGATACGCAGTATTTT. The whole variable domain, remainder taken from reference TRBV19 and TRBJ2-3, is DGGITQSPKYLFRKEGQNVTLSCEQNLNHDAMYWYRQDPGQGLRLIYYSQIVNDFQKGDIAEGYSVSREKKESFPLTVTSAQKNPTAFYLCASTTGISTDTQYFGPGTRLTVL.

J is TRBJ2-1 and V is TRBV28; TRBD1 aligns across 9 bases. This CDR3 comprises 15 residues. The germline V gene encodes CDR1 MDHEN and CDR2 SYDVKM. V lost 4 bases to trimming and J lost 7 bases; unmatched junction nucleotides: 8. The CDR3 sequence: CASSSMGTGRNEQFF. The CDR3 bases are TGTGCCAGCAGTTCAATGGGGACAGGGAGGAATGAGCAGTTCTTC.

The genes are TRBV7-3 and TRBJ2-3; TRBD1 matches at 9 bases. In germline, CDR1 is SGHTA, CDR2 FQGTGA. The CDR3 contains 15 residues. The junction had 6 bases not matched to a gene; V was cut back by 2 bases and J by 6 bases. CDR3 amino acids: CASSLPGQGSDTQYF. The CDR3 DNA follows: TGTGCCAGCAGCTTACCGGGACAGGGATCCGATACGCAGTATTTT.

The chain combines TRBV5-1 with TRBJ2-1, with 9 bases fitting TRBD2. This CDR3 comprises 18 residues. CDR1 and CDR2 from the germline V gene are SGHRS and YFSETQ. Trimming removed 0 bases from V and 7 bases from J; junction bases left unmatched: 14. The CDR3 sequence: CASSLATFAGGPGNEQFF. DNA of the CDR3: TGCGCCAGCAGCTTGGCCACCTTCGCGGGAGGGCCCGGGAATGAGCAGTTCTTC. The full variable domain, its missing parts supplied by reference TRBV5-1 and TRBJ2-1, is KAGVTQTPRYLIKTRGQQVTLSCSPISGHRSVSWYQQTPGQGLQFLFEYFSETQRNKGNFPGRFSGRQFSNSRSEMNVSTLELGDSALYLCASSLATFAGGPGNEQFFGPGTRLTVL.

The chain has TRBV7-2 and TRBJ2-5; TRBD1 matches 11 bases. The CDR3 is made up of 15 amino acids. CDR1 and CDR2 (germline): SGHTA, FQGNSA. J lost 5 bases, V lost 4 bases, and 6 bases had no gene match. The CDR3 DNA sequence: TGTGCCAGCAGCTCGGGACAGGGGGGTACGGAGACCCAGTACTTC. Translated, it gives CASSSGQGGTETQYF.

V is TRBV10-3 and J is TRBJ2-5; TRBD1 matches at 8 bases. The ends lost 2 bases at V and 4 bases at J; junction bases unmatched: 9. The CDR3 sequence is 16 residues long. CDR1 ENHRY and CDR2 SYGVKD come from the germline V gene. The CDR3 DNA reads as TGTGCCATCAGTGAGCCCGGGGGACAGGACCGAGAGACCCAGTACTTC. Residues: CAISEPGGQDRETQYF.

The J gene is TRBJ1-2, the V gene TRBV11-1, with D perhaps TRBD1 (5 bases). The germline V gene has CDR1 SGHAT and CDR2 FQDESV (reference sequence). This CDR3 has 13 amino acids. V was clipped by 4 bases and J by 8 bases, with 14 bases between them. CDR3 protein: CASSYPGTRGYTF. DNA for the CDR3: TGTGCCAGCAGCTACCCAGGGACTCGCGGCTACACCTTC.

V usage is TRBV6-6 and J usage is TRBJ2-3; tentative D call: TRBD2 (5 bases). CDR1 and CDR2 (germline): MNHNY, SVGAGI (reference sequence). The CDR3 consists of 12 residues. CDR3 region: CASLAGTDTQYF. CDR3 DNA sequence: TGTGCTTCCCTAGCAGGCACAGATACGCAGTATTTT.

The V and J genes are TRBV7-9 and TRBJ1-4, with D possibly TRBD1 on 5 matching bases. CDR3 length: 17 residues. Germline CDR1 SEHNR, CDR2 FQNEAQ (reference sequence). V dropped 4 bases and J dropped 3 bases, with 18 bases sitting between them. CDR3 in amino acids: CASSSHQGGVSNEKLFF. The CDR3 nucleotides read TGTGCCAGCAGCTCTCACCAGGGTGGGGTATCTAATGAAAAACTGTTTTTT.

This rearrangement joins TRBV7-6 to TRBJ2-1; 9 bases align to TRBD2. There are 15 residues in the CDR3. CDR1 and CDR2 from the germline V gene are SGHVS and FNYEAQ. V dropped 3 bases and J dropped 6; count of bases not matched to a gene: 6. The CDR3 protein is CASSFGGRALNEQFF. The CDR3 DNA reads TGTGCCAGCAGCTTTGGCGGGAGGGCCCTCAATGAGCAGTTCTTC.

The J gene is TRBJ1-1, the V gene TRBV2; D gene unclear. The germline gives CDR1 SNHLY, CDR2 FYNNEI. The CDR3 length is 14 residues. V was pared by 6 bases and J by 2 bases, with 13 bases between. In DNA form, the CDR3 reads TGTGCCAGCAGGGCCCCGCCAATCAACACTGAAGCTTTCTTT. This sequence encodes CASRAPPINTEAFF. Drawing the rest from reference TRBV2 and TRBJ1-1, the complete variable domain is EPEVTQTPSHQVTQMGQEVILRCVPISNHLYFYWYRQILGQKVEFLVSFYNNEISEKSEIFDDQFSVERPDGSNFTLKIRSTKLEDSAMYFCASRAPPINTEAFFGQGTRLTVV.

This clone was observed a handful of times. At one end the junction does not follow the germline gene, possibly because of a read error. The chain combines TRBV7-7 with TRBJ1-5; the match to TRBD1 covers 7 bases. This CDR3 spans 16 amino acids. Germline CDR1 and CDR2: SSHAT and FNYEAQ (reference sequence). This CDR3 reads CASSLWGDSSNQPQHF. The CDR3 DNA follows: TGTGCTAGCAGCTTATGGGGGGACAGTAGCAATCAGCCCCAGCATTTT. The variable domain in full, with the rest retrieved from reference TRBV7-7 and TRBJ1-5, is GAGVSQSPRYKVTKRGQDVTLRCDPISSHATLYWYQQALGQGPEFLTYFNYEAQPDKSGLPSDRFSAERPEGSISTLTIQRTEQRDSAMYRCASSLWGDSSNQPQHFGDGTRLSIL.

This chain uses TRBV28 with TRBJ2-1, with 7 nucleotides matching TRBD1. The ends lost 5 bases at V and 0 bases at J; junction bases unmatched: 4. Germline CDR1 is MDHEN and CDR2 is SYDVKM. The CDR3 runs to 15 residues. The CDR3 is CASSPGQPSYNEQFF. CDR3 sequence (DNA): TGTGCCAGCAGTCCGGGACAGCCCTCCTACAATGAGCAGTTCTTC. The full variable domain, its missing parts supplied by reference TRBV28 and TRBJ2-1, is DVKVTQSSRYLVKRTGEKVFLECVQDMDHENMFWYRQDPGLGLRLIYFSYDVKMKEKGDIPEGYSVSREKKERFSLILESASTNQTSMYLCASSPGQPSYNEQFFGPGTRLTVL.

CDR3 residues: CASTGGAYNEQFF. As DNA, the CDR3 is TGTGCCAGCACGGGAGGGGCCTACAATGAGCAGTTCTTC. V usage is TRBV6-5 and J usage is TRBJ2-1; TRBD2 agrees at 8 bases. Per germline, CDR1 MNHEY and CDR2 SVGAGI. V shed 7 bases and J 2 bases; nucleotides not matched to a gene: 1. CDR3 length: 13 residues.

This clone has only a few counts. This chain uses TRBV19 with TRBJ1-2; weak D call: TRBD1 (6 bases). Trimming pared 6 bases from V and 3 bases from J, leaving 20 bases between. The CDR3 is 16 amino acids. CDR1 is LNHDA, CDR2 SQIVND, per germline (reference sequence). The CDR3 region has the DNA TGTGCCAGTAGCACGCGGCCAGGGGAACCGTACTATGGCTACACCTTC. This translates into CASSTRPGEPYYGYTF.

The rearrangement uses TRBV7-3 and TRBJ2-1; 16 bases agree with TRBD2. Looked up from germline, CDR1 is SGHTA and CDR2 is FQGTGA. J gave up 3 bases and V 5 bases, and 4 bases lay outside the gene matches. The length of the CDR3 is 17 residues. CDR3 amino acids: CASSEGLAGGVYNEQFF. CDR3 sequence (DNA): TGTGCCAGCAGCGAGGGACTAGCGGGAGGGGTCTACAATGAGCAGTTCTTC. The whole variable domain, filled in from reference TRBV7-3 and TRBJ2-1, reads GAGVSQTPSNKVTEKGKYVELRCDPISGHTALYWYRQSLGQGPEFLIYFQGTGAADDSGLPNDRFFAVRPEGSVSTLKIQRTERGDSAVYLCASSEGLAGGVYNEQFFGPGTRLTVL.

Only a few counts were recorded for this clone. The CDR3 nucleotides are TGTGCCAGTAGTGGACTCCAAAGCACAGATACGCAGTATTTT. This translates into CASSGLQSTDTQYF. The V call is TRBV19, the J call TRBJ2-3, with a weak D call TRBD2 (5 bases). The length of the CDR3 is 14 residues. CDR1 and CDR2 (germline): LNHDA, SQIVND (reference sequence). Trimming shortened V by 5 bases and J by 0 bases, and 9 bases separated the two germline ends.

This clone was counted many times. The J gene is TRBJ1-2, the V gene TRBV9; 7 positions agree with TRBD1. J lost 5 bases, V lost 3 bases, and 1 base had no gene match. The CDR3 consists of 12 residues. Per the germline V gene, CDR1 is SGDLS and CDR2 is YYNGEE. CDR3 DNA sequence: TGTGCCAGCAGCGAGGGGGCATATGGCTACACCTTC. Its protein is CASSEGAYGYTF.

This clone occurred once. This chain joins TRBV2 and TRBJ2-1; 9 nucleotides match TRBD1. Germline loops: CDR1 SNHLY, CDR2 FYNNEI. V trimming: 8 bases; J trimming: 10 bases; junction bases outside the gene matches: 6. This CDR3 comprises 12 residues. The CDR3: CASGGQGGEQFF. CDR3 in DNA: TGTGCCAGCGGGGGACAGGGTGGCGAGCAGTTCTTC.